This T cell receptor (beta chain) was identified during a study of OX40 agonist ivuxolimab in advanced cancers. About the study: Dose-escalation cases comprised hepatocellular carcinoma, melanoma, renal cell or head and neck cancer.

Findings and caveats of the study: At 0.1 to 3.0 mg/kg, CD4+ and CD8+ blood T cells expanded clonally by week 6. Still undetermined is the antigen specificity of the expanded peripheral T cells.

Germline CDR1 MDHEN, CDR2 SYDVKM. The CDR3 is made up of 17 amino acids. The trim removed 5 bases at V and 3 bases at J, leaving 8 bases unmatched. Assay: immunoSEQ multiplex PCR; the TCRdb copy retains only in-frame clones and omits some. The sample holds tens of thousands of clones, approximately 80% seen once. As to this clone: Its target is not known.

The J gene is TRBJ2-1, the V gene TRBV28; 12 bases agree with TRBD2. The receptor was derived from an adult with an advanced solid tumor such as melanoma, head and neck, liver or kidney cancer. Specimen: CD4+ or CD8+ T cells sorted from blood, collected in a trial of the OX40 agonist ivuxolimab. The DNA for the CDR3 is TGTGCCAGCAGTCGGACTAGCGGGGCAGGGGGCTACAATGAGCAGTTCTTC. Its protein is CASSRTSGAGGYNEQFF.